Sequencing of this T cell receptor beta chain was carried out in a study of tumor-infiltrating lymphocytes in primary liver carcinoma. TCR beta cDNA was prepared out of around 460 ng total RNA by means of a constant-region primer. Modified slightly, ARM-PCR produced TCR beta libraries over three nested multiplex PCR rounds. The first two PCR rounds, around 11 cycles each, used TRBV1-TRBV30 forward primers and a C-beta reverse primer. Via MiXCR, TCRdb re-called the multiplex PCR reads, giving one row per CDR3 protein. There are fewer than 200,000 distinct CDR3 sequences in the sample; approximately 86% occur only once, and roughly 18% lies in the top ten. Findings and limits, study-wide: A small share of top clones, only about 7-25%, was found in all five tumor regions.

As for this clonotype: Antigen unknown. Germline is not matched at one junction end, which may reflect a read error.

Between about 19 and 34 mg of unsorted bulk tissue served as the source from which RNA and DNA were co-extracted. By surgical resection, the patients were treated for their primary liver carcinoma. For each tumor, five separate regions were sampled. Germline V gives CDR1 MDHEN, CDR2 SYDVKM. There are 15 residues in the CDR3. The source of this sequence is a man aged 35-49 years with primary liver carcinoma and hepatitis B virus infection. V and J are TRBV28 and TRBJ2-7; D is uncertain. The source material was tumor tissue from primary liver carcinoma. CDR3 protein: CARSLLRADAYEQYF. For the CDR3, the DNA is TGTGCCAGGAGTTTACTTAGGGCGGACGCGTACGAGCAGTACTTC.